Listed below are T cell receptor beta chains from one sample, sequenced in a study of a mutant IDH1 vaccine in newly diagnosed glioma. TCRdb's table, derived via immunoSEQ multiplex PCR, lists solely in-frame clones and lacks some. The sample gives about 48,000 clones, more than 65% of which show up once; 6.5% to 7.5% is in the top ten. Antigens of these TCRs are unknown. This material consisted of PBMCs, taken from a glioma patient whose treatment included an IDH1 peptide vaccine. These receptors were taken from a man aged 35 to 55 with glioma. Both conserved end residues are part of each CDR3. The D gene is left open where the match is weak. The size entry is marked missing in some rows and otherwise reads once, few, many or a size class.

>.|TRBV2|TRBJ1-1|few
TGTGCCAGCAGTCCTCACTTCGACAGGACTGAAGCTTTCTTT
CASSPHFDRTEAFF
>TRBD2|TRBV9|TRBJ2-5|.
TGTGCCAGCAGCGGAGAGGGGAGGGAATGGGAGACCCAGTACTTC
CASSGEGREWETQYF
>.|TRBV6-5|TRBJ1-5|.
TGTGCCAGCAGTTACTCGGTTCGAAGCAATCAGCCCCAGCATTTT
CASSYSVRSNQPQHF
>.|TRBV11-3|TRBJ2-4|.
TGTGCCAGCAGCCCGGACAGCCGCAAAAACATTCAGTACTTC
CASSPDSRKNIQYF
>TRBD1|TRBV5-4|TRBJ2-7|.
TGTGCCAGCAGCTTGATTGTAGGGGGCGACTACGAGCAGTACTTC
CASSLIVGGDYEQYF
>.|TRBV5-1|TRBJ2-7|.
TGCGCCAGCAGCTTGGAGCGGACGCCGAGCTCCTACGAGCAGTACTTC
CASSLERTPSSYEQYF
>.|TRBV19|TRBJ1-5|.
TGTGCCAGTAAGGCAGAGGCGGCGGGCAATCAGCCCCAGCATTTT
CASKAEAAGNQPQHF
>.|TRBV4-2|TRBJ2-2|.
TGTGCCAGCAGCCAAGAGGAGAACACCGGGGAGCTGTTTTTT
CASSQEENTGELFF
>TRBD1|TRBV10-3|TRBJ1-1|few
TGTGCCACTAGGGACAGGGGAGGCGGGAACACTGAAGCTTTCTTT
CATRDRGGGNTEAFF
>.|TRBV5-4|TRBJ2-7|.
TGTGCCAGCAGCCGTGACGGGGGCGAGCAGTACTTC
CASSRDGGEQYF
>TRBD1|TRBV10-2|TRBJ1-6|.
TGCGCCAGCAGTGAGCAGGGGGCACGTAATTCACCCCTCCACTTT
CASSEQGARNSPLHF
>.|TRBV18|TRBJ2-7|once
TGTGCCAGCTCACCAGGGGGAATCGGCTACGAGCAGTACTTC
CASSPGGIGYEQYF
>.|TRBV6-1|TRBJ1-6|.
TGTGCCAGTTCCCAGGCAGGGTGGGACGAGGCCCTCCACTTT
CASSQAGWDEALHF
>.|TRBV6-5|TRBJ2-7|.
TGTGCCAGCAGCCTCCGGGAAGGGTACTACGAGCAGTACTTC
CASSLREGYYEQYF
>.|TRBV5-5|TRBJ2-5|.
TGTGCCAGCAGCTTGGTAGGCGGAGAGACCCAGTACTTC
CASSLVGGETQYF
>.|TRBV7-9|TRBJ1-2|once
TGTGCCAGCAGCTTTCTGGCGAACATATACTATGGCTACACCTTC
CASSFLANIYYGYTF
>TRBD2|TRBV18|TRBJ2-5|.
TGTGCCAGCTCACCACCGGGCGGGGGGATGCAAGAGACCCAGTACTTC
CASSPPGGGMQETQYF
>.|TRBV5-6|TRBJ1-1|.
TGTGCCAGCAGACCGAACGGGGGGCGCACTGAAGCTTTCTTT
CASRPNGGRTEAFF
>.|TRBV30|TRBJ2-7|.
TGTGCCTGGAGTGTATCCGTGGGCTACGAGCAGTACTTC
CAWSVSVGYEQYF
>.|TRBV6-5|TRBJ1-6|.
TGTGCCAGCAGCGAGGGTGGGTCACCCCTCCACTTT
CASSEGGSPLHF
>TRBD1|TRBV7-9|TRBJ2-1|once
TGTGCCAGCAGCTTAACCGGGACAGGGAACATCAATGAGCAGTTCTTC
CASSLTGTGNINEQFF
>.|TRBV5-5|TRBJ2-3|.
TGTGCCAGCAGCCATCGGGGCCTTCCGGCCCCAGATACGCAGTATTTT
CASSHRGLPAPDTQYF
>.|TRBV5-4|TRBJ2-2|.
TGTGCCAGCAGCCCCCTGGGGGGGCGGGAGCTGTTTTTT
CASSPLGGRELFF